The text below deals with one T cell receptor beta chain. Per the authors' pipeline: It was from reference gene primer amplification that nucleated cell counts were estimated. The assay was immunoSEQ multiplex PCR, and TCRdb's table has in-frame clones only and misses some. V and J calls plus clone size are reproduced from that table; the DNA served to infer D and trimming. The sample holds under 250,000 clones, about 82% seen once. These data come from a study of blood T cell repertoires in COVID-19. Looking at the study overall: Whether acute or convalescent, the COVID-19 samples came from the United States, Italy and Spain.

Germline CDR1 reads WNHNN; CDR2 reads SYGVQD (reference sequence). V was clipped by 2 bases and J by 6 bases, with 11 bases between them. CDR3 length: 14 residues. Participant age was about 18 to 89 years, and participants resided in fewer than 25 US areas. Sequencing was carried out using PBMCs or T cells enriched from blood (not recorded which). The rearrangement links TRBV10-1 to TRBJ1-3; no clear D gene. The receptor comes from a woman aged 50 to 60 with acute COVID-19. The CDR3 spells CASSEPPLANTIYF. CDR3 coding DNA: TGCGCCAGCAGTGAGCCCCCCCTGGCAAACACCATATATTTT.